This TCR beta chain was captured by sequencing in a study of cytomegalovirus exposure and HLA in healthy donors. About the study: It was reported in a later analysis that the 100 to 150 validation repertoires used the same platform as the 500 to 700 first-cohort repertoires. Study results and caveats: The finding came from a later analysis; first-cohort TCR clusters tended to co-occur in the approximately 120 validation repertoires.

The CDR3 has 15 amino acids. The germline V gene has CDR1 MNHEY and CDR2 SMNVEV (reference sequence). V shed 10 bases, J shed 0 bases, and the junction held 11 bases outside the gene matches. TCRdb keeps only in-frame clones here, not all; method: immunoSEQ multiplex PCR. Among roughly 70,000 clones listed, about 95% were seen once. Remarks on this clone: Its antigen is still unknown.

The chain employs TRBV27 and TRBJ1-2; TRBD1 matches 7 bases. Sequenced sample: PBMCs. The receptor's source is a young man in good health and CMV-seronegative. The CDR3 DNA is TGTGCCACCAAGCCGGGACAGAGAGCTAACTATGGCTACACCTTC. It translates to CATKPGQRANYGYTF.